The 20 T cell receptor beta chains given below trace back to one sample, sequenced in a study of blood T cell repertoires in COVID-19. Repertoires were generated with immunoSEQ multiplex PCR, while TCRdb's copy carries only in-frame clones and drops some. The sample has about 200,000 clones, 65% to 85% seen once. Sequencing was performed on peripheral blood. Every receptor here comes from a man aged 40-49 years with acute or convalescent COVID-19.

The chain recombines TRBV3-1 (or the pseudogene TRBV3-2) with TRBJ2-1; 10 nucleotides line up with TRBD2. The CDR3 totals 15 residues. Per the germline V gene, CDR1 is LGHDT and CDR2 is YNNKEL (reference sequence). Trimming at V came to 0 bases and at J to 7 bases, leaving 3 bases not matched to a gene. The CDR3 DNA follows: TGTGCCAGCAGCCAAGAACTAGCGGGGACGAATGAGCAGTTCTTC. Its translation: CASSQELAGTNEQFF.

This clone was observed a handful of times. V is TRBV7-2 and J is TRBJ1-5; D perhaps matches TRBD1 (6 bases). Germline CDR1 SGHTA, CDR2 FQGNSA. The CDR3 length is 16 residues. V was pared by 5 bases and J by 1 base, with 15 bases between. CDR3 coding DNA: TGTGCCAGCAGCCCATCTAGCGGACAGAGCAATCAGCCCCAGCATTTT. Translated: CASSPSSGQSNQPQHF.

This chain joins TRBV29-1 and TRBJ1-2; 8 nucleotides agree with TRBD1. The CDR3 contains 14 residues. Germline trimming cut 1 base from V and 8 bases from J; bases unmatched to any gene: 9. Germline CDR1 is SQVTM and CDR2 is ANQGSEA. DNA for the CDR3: TGCAGCGTTGAAGGGGACAGGATCCTCCTAGGCTACACCTTC. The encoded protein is CSVEGDRILLGYTF. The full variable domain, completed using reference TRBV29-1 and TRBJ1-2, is SAVISQKPSRDICQRGTSLTIQCQVDSQVTMMFWYRQQPGQSLTLIATANQGSEATYESGFVIDKFPISRPNLTFSTLTVSNMSPEDSSIYLCSVEGDRILLGYTFGSGTRLTVV.

CDR3 nucleotide sequence: TGTGCCAGCAGCGAGGACAGGGGTAGTAATTCACCCCTCCACTTT. Translating gives CASSEDRGSNSPLHF. The gene calls are TRBV7-8 and TRBJ1-6; TRBD1 aligns across 9 bases. The CDR3 runs 15 residues. V gave up 5 bases and J gave up 6 bases; unmatched junction bases: 5. Germline values: CDR1 SGHVS, CDR2 FQNEAQ.

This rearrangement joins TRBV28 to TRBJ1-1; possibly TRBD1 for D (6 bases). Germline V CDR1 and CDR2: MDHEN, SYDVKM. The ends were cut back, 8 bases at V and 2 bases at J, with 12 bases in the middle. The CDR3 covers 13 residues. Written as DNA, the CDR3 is TGTGCCAGCGGGGGCCGACTTAACACTGAAGCTTTCTTT. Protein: CASGGRLNTEAFF.

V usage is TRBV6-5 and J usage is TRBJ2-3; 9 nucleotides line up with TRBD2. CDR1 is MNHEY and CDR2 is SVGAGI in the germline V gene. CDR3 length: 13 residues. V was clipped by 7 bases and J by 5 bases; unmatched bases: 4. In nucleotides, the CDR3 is TGTGCCAGCACCAGTAGCGGGGGAGATACGCAGTATTTT. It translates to CASTSSGGDTQYF.

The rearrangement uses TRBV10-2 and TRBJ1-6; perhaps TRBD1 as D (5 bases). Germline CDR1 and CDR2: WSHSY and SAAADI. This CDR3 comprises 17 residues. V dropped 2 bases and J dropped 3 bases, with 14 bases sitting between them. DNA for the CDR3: TGCGCCAGCAGTGAGCCTGATCGAACAGGCTATAATTCACCCCTCCACTTT. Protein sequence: CASSEPDRTGYNSPLHF.

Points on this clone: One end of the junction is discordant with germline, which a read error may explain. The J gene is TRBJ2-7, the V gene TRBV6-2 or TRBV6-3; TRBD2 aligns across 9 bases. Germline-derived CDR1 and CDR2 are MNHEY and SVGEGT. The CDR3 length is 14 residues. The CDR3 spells CASRYLAGESEQYF. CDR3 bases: TGTGCCAGCAGGTACTTAGCGGGAGAGTCCGAGCAGTACTTC.

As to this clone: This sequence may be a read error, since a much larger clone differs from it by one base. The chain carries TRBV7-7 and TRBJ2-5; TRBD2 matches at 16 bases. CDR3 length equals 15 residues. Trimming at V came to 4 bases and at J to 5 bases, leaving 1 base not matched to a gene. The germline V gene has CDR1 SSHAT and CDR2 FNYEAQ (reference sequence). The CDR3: CASSSGLAGGETQYF. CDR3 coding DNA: TGTGCCAGCAGCTCGGGACTAGCGGGAGGGGAGACCCAGTACTTC.

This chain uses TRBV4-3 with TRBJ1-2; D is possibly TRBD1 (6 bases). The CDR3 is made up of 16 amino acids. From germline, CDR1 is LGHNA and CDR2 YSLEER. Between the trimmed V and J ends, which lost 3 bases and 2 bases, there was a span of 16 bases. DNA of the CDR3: TGCGCCAGCAGCCACAGTAGAAGACAGGAGAACTATGGCTACACCTTC. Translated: CASSHSRRQENYGYTF.

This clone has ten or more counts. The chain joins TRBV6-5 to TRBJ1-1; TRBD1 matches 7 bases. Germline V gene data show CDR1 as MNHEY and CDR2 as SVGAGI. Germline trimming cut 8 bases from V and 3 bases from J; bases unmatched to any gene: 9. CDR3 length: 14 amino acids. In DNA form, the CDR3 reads TGTGCCAGCCGTATAGACGACAGGGACACTGAAGCTTTCTTT. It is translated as CASRIDDRDTEAFF.

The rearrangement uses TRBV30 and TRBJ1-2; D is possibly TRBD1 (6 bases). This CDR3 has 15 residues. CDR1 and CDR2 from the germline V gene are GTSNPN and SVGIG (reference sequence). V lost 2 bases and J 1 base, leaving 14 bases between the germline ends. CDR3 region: CAWSTQTGGNYGYTF. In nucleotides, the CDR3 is TGTGCCTGGAGTACTCAGACAGGTGGTAACTATGGCTACACCTTC.

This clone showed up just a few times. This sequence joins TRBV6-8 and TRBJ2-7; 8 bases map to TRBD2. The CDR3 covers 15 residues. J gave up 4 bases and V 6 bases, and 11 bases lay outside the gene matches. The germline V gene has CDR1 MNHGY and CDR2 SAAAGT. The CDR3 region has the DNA TGTGCCAGCAGGGTTAGGACTAGCAGACAGTACGAGCAGTACTTC. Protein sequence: CASRVRTSRQYEQYF.

Here the CDR3 reads CASRLDRGSNQPQHF. In DNA, the CDR3 is TGTGCCAGCAGGTTGGACAGGGGTAGCAATCAGCCCCAGCATTTT. The chain carries TRBV6-4 and TRBJ1-5; TRBD1 matches 9 bases. The ends lost 6 bases at V and 0 bases at J; junction bases unmatched: 3. The CDR3 consists of 15 residues. Germline V gene data show CDR1 as MRHNA and CDR2 as SNTAGT.

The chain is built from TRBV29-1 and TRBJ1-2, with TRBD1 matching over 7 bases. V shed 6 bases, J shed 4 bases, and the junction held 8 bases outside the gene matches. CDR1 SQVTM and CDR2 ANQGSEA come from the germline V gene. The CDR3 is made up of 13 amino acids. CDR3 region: CSVGETGSYGYTF. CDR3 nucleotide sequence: TGCAGCGTGGGAGAGACAGGGAGCTATGGCTACACCTTC.

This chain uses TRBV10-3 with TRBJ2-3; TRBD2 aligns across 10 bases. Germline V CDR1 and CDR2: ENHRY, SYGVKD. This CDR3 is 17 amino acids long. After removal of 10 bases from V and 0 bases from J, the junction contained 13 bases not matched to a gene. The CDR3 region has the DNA TGTGCCACTCTAGGGCTAGCGGGAGAGTTGAGCACAGATACGCAGTATTTT. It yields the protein CATLGLAGELSTDTQYF.

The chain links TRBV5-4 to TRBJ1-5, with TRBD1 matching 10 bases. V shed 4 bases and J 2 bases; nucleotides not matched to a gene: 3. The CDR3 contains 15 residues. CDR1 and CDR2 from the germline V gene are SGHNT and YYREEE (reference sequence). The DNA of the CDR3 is TGTGCCAGCAGCCTGGGGACAGGGGGCAATCAGCCCCAGCATTTT. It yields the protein CASSLGTGGNQPQHF.

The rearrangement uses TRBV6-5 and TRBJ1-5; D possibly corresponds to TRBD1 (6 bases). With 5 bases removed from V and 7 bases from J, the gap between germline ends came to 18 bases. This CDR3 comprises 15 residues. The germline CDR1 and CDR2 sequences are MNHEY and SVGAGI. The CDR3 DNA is TGTGCCAGCAGTAACCCCGGGACAAAAGGGCAGCCCCAGCATTTT. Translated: CASSNPGTKGQPQHF.

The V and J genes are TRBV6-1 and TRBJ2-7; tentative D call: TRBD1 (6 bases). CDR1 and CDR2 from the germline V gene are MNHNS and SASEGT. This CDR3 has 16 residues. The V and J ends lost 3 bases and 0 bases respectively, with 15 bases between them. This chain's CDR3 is CASSDFGHRASYEQYF. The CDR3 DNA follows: TGTGCCAGCAGTGATTTCGGGCACAGGGCCTCCTACGAGCAGTACTTC.

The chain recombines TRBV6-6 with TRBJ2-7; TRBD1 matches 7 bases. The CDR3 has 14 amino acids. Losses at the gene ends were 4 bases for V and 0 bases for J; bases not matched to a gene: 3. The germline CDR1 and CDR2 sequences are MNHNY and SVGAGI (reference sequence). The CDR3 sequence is CASSSQGISYEQYF. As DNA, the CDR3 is TGTGCCAGCAGTTCACAGGGGATCTCCTACGAGCAGTACTTC.